The rows below give T cell receptor beta chains drawn from one sample of a study of radiation and T cells in renal cell carcinoma. Only in-frame clones appear in the TCRdb table, and some are missing; sequencing was by immunoSEQ multiplex PCR. This table holds some 150,000 clones, more than 70% found once. The sample consisted of blood, taken from a patient whose treatment included radiotherapy and nephrectomy. The receptors come from a woman between 50 and 59 years old with renal cell carcinoma. The conserved cysteine and the conserved F or W are not part of the CDR3 here.

TRBJ2-3	TRBV28	ASSFQGITDTQY
TRBJ2-5	TRBV25-1	ASSEYYGGLTETQY
TRBJ2-2	TRBV4-2	ASSQAQGGLTNTGELF
TRBJ2-5	TRBV5-8	ASSLAVQGAGETQY
TRBJ2-5	TRBV4-3	ASSHLLAKTQY
TRBJ2-7	TRBV5-4	ASSFPSGGVYEQY
TRBJ2-1	TRBV19	ASSTTGLSNEQF
TRBJ1-1	TRBV5-8	ASSLWGNTEAF
TRBJ1-2	TRBV2	ASSISGTAYGYT
TRBJ2-1	TRBV4-1	ASSQIREYNEQF
TRBJ1-1	TRBV13	ASSFGTGGTEAF
TRBJ1-4	TRBV5-4	ASSLEGRNEKLF
TRBJ2-2	TRBV4-2	ASREGSRDTGELF
TRBJ1-2	TRBV9	ASKGQGLDGYT
TRBJ1-1	TRBV9	ASSVGRLGSGEAF
TRBJ2-7	TRBV18	ASSRDRDYEQY
TRBJ2-7	TRBV18	ASSPGDLSYEQY
TRBJ1-4	TRBV9	ASSAGTATNEKLF
TRBJ1-1	TRBV11-1	ASSLRSGGAF
TRBJ1-1	TRBV7-3	ASSLGQPEAEAF
TRBJ1-6	TRBV2	ASSEGPFGPLH
TRBJ1-2	TRBV29-1	SASESGYT
TRBJ2-7	TRBV11-2	ASSIRDRGPLSYEQY
TRBJ1-1	TRBV7-9	ASSLAGQNTEAF
TRBJ2-1	TRBV2	ASSGNGLVGNEQF
TRBJ1-2	TRBV5-8	ASSLAGTGAYGYT
TRBJ1-6	TRBV7-6	ASSEKASTPYNSPLH
TRBJ1-2	TRBV9	ASSDRATGYT
TRBJ2-7	TRBV27	ASRVAGAFYEQY